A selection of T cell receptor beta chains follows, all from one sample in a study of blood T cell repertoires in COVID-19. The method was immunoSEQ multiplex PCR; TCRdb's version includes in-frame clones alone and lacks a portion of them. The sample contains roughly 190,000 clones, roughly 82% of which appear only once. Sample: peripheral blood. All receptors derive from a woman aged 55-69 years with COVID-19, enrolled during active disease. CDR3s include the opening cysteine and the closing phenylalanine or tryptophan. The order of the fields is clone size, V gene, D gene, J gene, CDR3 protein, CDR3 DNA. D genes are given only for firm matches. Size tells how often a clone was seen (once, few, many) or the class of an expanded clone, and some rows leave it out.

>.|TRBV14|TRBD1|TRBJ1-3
CASSPRTGSGNTIYF
TGTGCCAGCAGCCCCCGGACAGGGTCTGGAAACACCATATATTTT
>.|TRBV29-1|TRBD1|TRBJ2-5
CSVFRGLAETQYF
TGCAGCGTCTTCAGGGGGCTCGCGGAGACCCAGTACTTC
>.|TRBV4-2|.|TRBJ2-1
CASSQNLGGISNEQFF
TGTGCCAGCAGCCAGAACTTAGGGGGAATCAGCAATGAGCAGTTCTTC
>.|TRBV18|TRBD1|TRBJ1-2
CASSSGQANYGYTF
TGTGCCAGCTCAAGCGGACAGGCTAACTATGGCTACACCTTC
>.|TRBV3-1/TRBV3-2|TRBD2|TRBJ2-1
CASSQASQLAGERGEQFF
TGTGCCAGCAGCCAAGCGAGCCAACTAGCGGGAGAGAGAGGTGAGCAGTTCTTC
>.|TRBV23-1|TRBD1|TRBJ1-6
CASSQSYRDRKWRLNSPLHF
TGCGCCAGCAGTCAATCGTATAGGGACAGAAAGTGGCGATTAAATTCACCCCTCCACTTT
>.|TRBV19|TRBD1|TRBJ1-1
CASSRLRTGGVNTEAFF
TGTGCCAGTAGTAGGCTCCGGACAGGGGGCGTGAACACTGAAGCTTTCTTT
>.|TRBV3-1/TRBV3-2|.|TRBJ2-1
CASSQGRVTNEQFF
TGTGCCAGCAGCCAAGGAAGAGTAACCAATGAGCAGTTCTTC
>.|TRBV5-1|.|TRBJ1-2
CASSLAVREDGYTF
TGCGCCAGCAGCTTGGCTGTCCGGGAGGATGGCTACACCTTC
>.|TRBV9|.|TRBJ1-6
CASSAWAGESPLHF
TGTGCCAGCAGCGCCTGGGCGGGGGAATCACCCCTCCACTTT
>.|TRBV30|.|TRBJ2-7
CAWSIGTWDGEQYF
TGTGCCTGGAGTATAGGGACATGGGACGGCGAGCAGTACTTC
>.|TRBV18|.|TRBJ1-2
CASSPPTGLGYTF
TGTGCCAGCTCACCGCCCACAGGGCTAGGCTACACCTTC
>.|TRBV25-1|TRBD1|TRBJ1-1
CATTRTGRTEAFF
TGTGCCACCACTCGGACAGGGCGCACTGAAGCTTTCTTT
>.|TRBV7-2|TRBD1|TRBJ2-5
CASSFPAHVGTGGVATQYF
TGTGCCAGCAGCTTTCCGGCCCACGTAGGGACAGGGGGTGTCGCGACCCAGTACTTC
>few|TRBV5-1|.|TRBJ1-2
CASRGEMGGYTF
TGCGCCAGCAGGGGCGAAATGGGTGGCTACACCTTC
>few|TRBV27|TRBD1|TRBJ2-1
CASSLLGQGSYNEQFF
TGTGCCAGCAGTTTACTGGGACAGGGGTCCTACAATGAGCAGTTCTTC
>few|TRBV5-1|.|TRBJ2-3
CASSLQDTQYF
TGCGCCAGCAGCTTGCAAGATACGCAGTATTTT
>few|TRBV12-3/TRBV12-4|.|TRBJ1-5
CASSPTPNQPQHF
TGTGCCAGCAGTCCGACTCCGAATCAGCCCCAGCATTTT
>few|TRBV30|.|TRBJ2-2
CAWSKQENTGELFF
TGTGCCTGGAGTAAGCAGGAGAACACCGGGGAGCTGTTTTTT
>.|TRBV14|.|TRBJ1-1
CASSPDSVMNTEAFF
TGTGCCAGCAGCCCGGACAGTGTGATGAACACTGAAGCTTTCTTT
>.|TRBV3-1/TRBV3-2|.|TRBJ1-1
CASSRHPSVSF
TGTGCCAGCAGCCGACACCCCTCGGTCTCGTTT
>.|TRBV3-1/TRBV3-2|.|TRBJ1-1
CASSQAAEVSFRANTEAFF
TGTGCCAGCAGCCAAGCGGCGGAAGTTAGCTTCAGAGCGAACACTGAAGCTTTCTTT
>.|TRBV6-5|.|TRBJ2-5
CASRDIQRETQYF
TGTGCCAGCCGGGACATCCAACGGGAGACCCAGTACTTC
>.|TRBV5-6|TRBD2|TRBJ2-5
CASSFYDRRGLAGSETQYF
TGTGCCAGCAGCTTTTACGACCGTCGAGGACTAGCGGGGTCAGAGACCCAGTACTTC
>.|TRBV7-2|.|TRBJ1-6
CASSLGQQNSPLHF
TGTGCCAGCAGCCTTGGACAGCAAAATTCACCCCTCCACTTT
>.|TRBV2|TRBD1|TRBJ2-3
CASSEAPRGLTDTQYF
TGTGCCAGCAGTGAAGCTCCAAGGGGGCTAACAGATACGCAGTATTTT
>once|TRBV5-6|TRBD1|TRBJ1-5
CASSLTGTGEDQPQHF
TGTGCCAGCAGCTTGACCGGGACAGGGGAGGACCAGCCCCAGCATTTT
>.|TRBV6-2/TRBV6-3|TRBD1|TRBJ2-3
CASSFGTGATDTQYF
TGTGCCAGCAGTTTCGGGACAGGGGCCACAGATACGCAGTATTTT
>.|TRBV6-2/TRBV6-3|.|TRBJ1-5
CASSYPGDQPQHF
TGTGCCAGCAGTTACCCTGGAGATCAGCCCCAGCATTTT
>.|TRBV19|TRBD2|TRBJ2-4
CASSIRLAGGPLAKNIQYF
TGTGCCAGTAGTATTAGACTAGCGGGGGGACCACTAGCCAAAAACATTCAGTACTTC
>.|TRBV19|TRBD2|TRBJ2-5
CASSIAGLAGGETQYF
TGTGCCAGTAGTATAGCTGGGCTAGCGGGAGGAGAGACCCAGTACTTC
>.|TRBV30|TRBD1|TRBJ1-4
CAWNGGGFNEKLFF
TGTGCCTGGAACGGAGGGGGCTTTAATGAAAAACTGTTTTTT
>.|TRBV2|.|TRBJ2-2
CASRYGPDTGELFF
TGTGCCAGCAGATATGGGCCGGACACCGGGGAGCTGTTTTTT
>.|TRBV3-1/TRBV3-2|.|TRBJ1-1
CASSSSPNTEAFF
TGTGCCAGCAGCTCTTCCCCGAACACTGAAGCTTTCTTT
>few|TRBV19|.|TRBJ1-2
CASRDESQGRGYGYTF
TGTGCCAGTAGGGACGAATCTCAGGGTCGAGGCTATGGCTACACCTTC
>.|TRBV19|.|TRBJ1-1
CASSYTANTEAFF
TGTGCCAGTAGTTATACAGCGAACACTGAAGCTTTCTTT
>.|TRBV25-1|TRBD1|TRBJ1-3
CASSEITTGPKYF
TGTGCCAGCAGTGAGATCACGACAGGGCCCAAATATTTT
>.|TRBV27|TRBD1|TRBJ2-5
CASSQDRGGPLTEETQYF
TGTGCCAGCAGTCAAGACAGGGGCGGCCCCCTAACTGAAGAGACCCAGTACTTC
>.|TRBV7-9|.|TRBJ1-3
CASSYGLNSGNTIYF
TGTGCCAGCAGCTATGGACTCAACTCTGGAAACACCATATATTTT
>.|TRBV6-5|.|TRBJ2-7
CASSTGLAYEQYF
TGTGCCAGCAGTACCGGGTTAGCCTACGAGCAGTACTTC
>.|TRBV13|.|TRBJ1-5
CASSLNRDRNQPQHF
TGTGCCAGCAGCTTAAACAGGGATCGCAATCAGCCCCAGCATTTT
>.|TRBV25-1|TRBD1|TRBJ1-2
CASRGLSGTGDYGYTF
TGTGCCAGCAGGGGGCTTTCCGGGACAGGGGACTATGGCTACACCTTC
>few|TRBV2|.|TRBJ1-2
CASSGYGYTF
TGTGCCAGTTCAGGCTATGGCTACACCTTC
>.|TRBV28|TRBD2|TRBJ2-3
CASSRSSGGAKTDTQYF
TGTGCCAGCAGCCGGAGTAGCGGGGGGGCCAAGACAGATACGCAGTATTTT
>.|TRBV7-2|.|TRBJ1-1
CASTNPAWGQRATEAFF
TGTGCCAGCACAAACCCGGCGTGGGGCCAAAGGGCCACTGAAGCTTTCTTT
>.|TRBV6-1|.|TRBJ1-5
CASSEVMLYSNQPQHF
TGTGCCAGCAGTGAAGTTATGTTATATAGCAATCAGCCCCAGCATTTT
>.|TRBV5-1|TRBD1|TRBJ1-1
CASSTGWGFTEAFF
TGCGCCAGCTCGACAGGGTGGGGTTTCACTGAAGCTTTCTTT
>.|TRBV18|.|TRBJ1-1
CASSPLAYTEAFF
TGTGCCAGCTCACCATTGGCCTACACTGAAGCTTTCTTT
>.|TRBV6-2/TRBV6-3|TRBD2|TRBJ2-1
CASSYAGGPKLQFF
TGTGCCAGCAGTTACGCGGGAGGGCCCAAGTTACAGTTCTTC
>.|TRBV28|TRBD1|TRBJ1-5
CASSSPGQGARAQHF
TGTGCCAGCAGTTCTCCCGGACAGGGTGCGAGGGCCCAGCATTTT
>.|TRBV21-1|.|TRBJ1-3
CASRMGQLRSGNTIYF
TGTGCCAGCAGGATGGGACAGCTCAGATCTGGAAACACCATATATTTT
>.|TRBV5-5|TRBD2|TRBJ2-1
CASSFSRERNEQFF
TGTGCCAGCAGCTTTTCGCGGGAGAGAAATGAGCAGTTCTTC
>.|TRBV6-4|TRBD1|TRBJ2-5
CASSSRTGKETQYF
TGTGCCAGCAGTTCCAGGACAGGGAAAGAGACCCAGTACTTC
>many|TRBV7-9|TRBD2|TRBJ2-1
CASSPRGGSAYNEQFF
TGTGCCAGCAGCCCCCGGGGGGGTTCAGCCTACAATGAGCAGTTCTTC
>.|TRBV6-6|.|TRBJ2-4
CASRQGLAKNIQYF
TGTGCCAGCAGGCAGGGACTAGCCAAAAACATTCAGTACTTC
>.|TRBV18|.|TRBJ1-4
CASSPTGVRDEKLFF
TGTGCCAGCTCACCAACCGGTGTTCGGGATGAAAAACTGTTTTTT
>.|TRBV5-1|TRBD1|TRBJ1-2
CASSLDRGTVDGYTF
TGCGCCAGCAGCTTGGACAGGGGGACGGTGGATGGCTACACCTTC